These 16 T cell receptor beta chains were all obtained from the same sample, sequenced in a study of T cell responses to AZD1222 COVID-19 vaccine. Assay used: immunoSEQ multiplex PCR; TCRdb lists only in-frame clones, some missing. This sample carries around 130,000 clones, nearly 95% of them seen once, and the ten largest clones take 4.5% to 6%. The source material was peripheral blood, sampled on day 0 of AZD1222 vaccination. The receptors were gathered from an adult in good health.

The V and J genes are TRBV18 and TRBJ1-2; no clear D. Trimming cost V 3 bases and J 13 bases, with 15 bases left between them. The CDR3 is 12 amino acids. Germline V gene sequence: CDR1 KGHSH, CDR2 LQKENI. In DNA, the CDR3 is TGTGCCAGCTCACCTTCCTTCCGGCGGGCCACCTTC. Protein product: CASSPSFRRATF.

The V and J genes are TRBV6-5 and TRBJ1-6, with D possibly matching TRBD1 (5 bases). The CDR3 consists of 14 residues. Germline CDR1 is MNHEY and CDR2 is SVGAGI. Trimming removed 2 bases at V and 7 bases at J, with 9 bases between. CDR3 bases: TGTGCCAGCAGTTACCAGGGCGCGAATTCACCCCTCCACTTT. Its translation: CASSYQGANSPLHF.

The V and J genes are TRBV12-3 or TRBV12-4 and TRBJ1-2; D gene ambiguous. Trimming left V 2 bases short and J 6 bases short, with 7 bases between. The CDR3 spans 12 residues. The CDR3 DNA reads TGTGCCAGCAGTTTACACAGAAATGGCTACACCTTC. Translated: CASSLHRNGYTF.

This clone was counted a few times. The V call is TRBV5-1, the J call TRBJ1-2; perhaps TRBD1 as D (6 bases). Trimming shortened V by 7 bases and J by 4 bases, and 20 bases separated the two germline ends. Per germline, CDR1 SGHRS and CDR2 YFSETQ. This CDR3 contains 15 residues. The CDR3 DNA reads as TGCGCCAGCGGCCCCGGGGACAAACCACCCTATGGCTACACCTTC. This translates into CASGPGDKPPYGYTF. Full variable domain (outside the CDR3, taken from reference TRBV5-1 and TRBJ1-2): KAGVTQTPRYLIKTRGQQVTLSCSPISGHRSVSWYQQTPGQGLQFLFEYFSETQRNKGNFPGRFSGRQFSNSRSEMNVSTLELGDSALYLCASGPGDKPPYGYTFGSGTRLTVV.

The V and J genes are TRBV4-1 and TRBJ1-1, with unresolved D. Germline CDR1 MGHRA, CDR2 YSYEKL. The CDR3 runs to 12 residues. Trimming shortened V by 4 bases and J by 11 bases, and 14 bases separated the two germline ends. The DNA for the CDR3 is TGCGCCAGCAGCCCCGACGGGGAGAGGGCTTTCTTT. Encoded protein: CASSPDGERAFF.

The V and J genes are TRBV9 and TRBJ2-2; D might be TRBD2 (6 bases). From germline, CDR1 is SGDLS and CDR2 YYNGEE. There are 14 residues in the CDR3. Trimming removed 3 bases at V and 6 bases at J, with 12 bases between. For the CDR3, the DNA is TGTGCCAGCAGCGCGGGGGACTCCCCCGGGGAGCTGTTTTTT. Amino acids: CASSAGDSPGELFF.

In its sample, this clone was seen once. This chain connects TRBV11-2 to TRBJ2-1, with D uncertain. There are 11 residues in the CDR3. V lost 3 bases and J 5 bases, leaving 2 bases between the germline ends. Germline CDR1 SGHAT, CDR2 FQNNGV. The CDR3 region is CASSFDNEQFF. The CDR3 DNA reads TGTGCCAGCAGCTTTGACAATGAGCAGTTCTTC.

The rearrangement joins TRBV29-1 to TRBJ1-2; 7 nucleotides match TRBD1. The V and J ends lost 7 bases and 7 bases, in that order; junction bases with no gene match: 3. CDR3 size: 10 residues. Germline V lookup: CDR1 SQVTM, CDR2 ANQGSEA. CDR3 sequence reads: CSDDRAGYTF. CDR3 DNA: TGCAGCGACGACAGGGCTGGCTACACCTTC.

The gene calls are TRBV27 and TRBJ2-1; TRBD2 agrees at 13 bases. The CDR3 is 14 residues long. With V trimmed by 6 bases and J by 7 bases, 3 bases remained unmatched. Germline assignment: CDR1 MNHEY and CDR2 SMNVEV (reference sequence). This chain's CDR3 is CASRTSGRYNEQFF. The DNA of the CDR3 is TGTGCCAGCAGGACTAGCGGGAGGTATAATGAGCAGTTCTTC.

The chain combines TRBV5-1 with TRBJ2-7; D is ambiguous. This CDR3 is built from 17 residues. V lost 0 bases and J lost 0, with 16 bases in between. In germline, CDR1 is SGHRS, CDR2 YFSETQ. The DNA for the CDR3 is TGCGCCAGCAGCTTGGAGTGGCCGTCCAGACCCTCCTACGAGCAGTACTTC. This encodes CASSLEWPSRPSYEQYF.

The chain links TRBV5-1 to TRBJ2-7; D is unclear. V lost 2 bases to trimming and J lost 7 bases, with 10 bases between them. From germline, CDR1 is SGHRS and CDR2 YFSETQ. The CDR3 totals 12 residues. The CDR3 spells CASSLDGWEQYF. The DNA for the CDR3 is TGCGCCAGCAGCTTAGATGGGTGGGAGCAGTACTTC.

This sequence joins TRBV7-6 and TRBJ1-6; 8 bases agree with TRBD1. Trimming took 5 bases from V and 3 from J; bases not matched to a gene: 9. Germline loops: CDR1 SGHVS, CDR2 FNYEAQ. The CDR3 spans 17 residues. CDR3 loop: CASSPRPGQGYNSPLHF. The CDR3, as DNA: TGTGCCAGCAGCCCCCGCCCCGGACAGGGCTATAATTCACCCCTCCACTTT. Drawing the rest from reference TRBV7-6 and TRBJ1-6, the complete variable domain is GAGVSQSPRYKVTKRGQDVALRCDPISGHVSLYWYRQALGQGPEFLTYFNYEAQQDKSGLPNDRFSAERPEGSISTLTIQRTEQRDSAMYRCASSPRPGQGYNSPLHFGNGTRLTVT.

This chain joins TRBV3-1 (or the pseudogene TRBV3-2) and TRBJ2-2, with TRBD2 as a possible D gene (5 bases). This CDR3 has 13 residues. Trimming cost V 2 bases and J 11 bases, with 12 bases left between them. Per germline, CDR1 LGHDT and CDR2 YNNKEL (reference sequence). DNA of the CDR3: TGTGCCAGCAGCCAAAGGTCGGAGGTTGAGCTGTTTTTT. Translation: CASSQRSEVELFF.

The rearrangement uses TRBV7-9 and TRBJ2-7; TRBD2 is a possible D gene (6 bases). The CDR3 has 16 residues. Germline loops: CDR1 SEHNR, CDR2 FQNEAQ (reference sequence). The V end was cut by 2 bases, the J end by 3 bases, with 17 bases between. As DNA, the CDR3 is TGTGCCAGCAGCTTAAGTACGGGACTGTCCCACTACGAGCAGTACTTC. Its translation: CASSLSTGLSHYEQYF.

As for this clone: The identical CDR3 is also encoded by other nucleotide sequences in the sample. The rearrangement links TRBV28 to TRBJ2-7; D gene ambiguous. The CDR3 has 12 amino acids. V dropped 4 bases and J dropped 2 bases, with 6 bases sitting between them. Germline loops: CDR1 MDHEN, CDR2 SYDVKM. CDR3 sequence (DNA): TGTGCCAGCAGTTCAGGAACCTACGAGCAGTACTTC. It codes for CASSSGTYEQYF. Full variable domain (outside the CDR3, taken from reference TRBV28 and TRBJ2-7): DVKVTQSSRYLVKRTGEKVFLECVQDMDHENMFWYRQDPGLGLRLIYFSYDVKMKEKGDIPEGYSVSREKKERFSLILESASTNQTSMYLCASSSGTYEQYFGPGTRLTVT.

The CDR3 DNA sequence: TGTGCCAGCAGTTACCCCACGGGCCGCATATCTGAAAAACTGTTTTTT. Translation: CASSYPTGRISEKLFF. The chain has TRBV6-2 or TRBV6-3 and TRBJ1-4; the D is unclear. CDR3 length: 16 amino acids. Trimming left V 2 bases short and J 7 bases short, with 17 bases between. CDR1 and CDR2 from the germline V gene are MNHEY and SVGEGT.